A single sample gave rise to the 17 T cell receptor beta chains below, sequenced in a study of OX40 agonist ivuxolimab in advanced cancers. Sequencing was performed with immunoSEQ multiplex PCR; in TCRdb, only in-frame clones are kept and a portion is missing. The sample holds just over 14,000 clones, roughly 77% seen once. Source: CD4+ or CD8+ T cells sorted from blood, taken in a trial of the OX40 agonist ivuxolimab. These receptor sequences come from an adult with an advanced solid tumor such as melanoma, head and neck, liver or kidney cancer.

This chain connects TRBV15 to TRBJ1-5; D is ambiguous. Trimming removed 0 bases at V and 5 bases at J, with 2 bases between. This CDR3 region has 12 residues. Per germline, CDR1 LNHNV and CDR2 YYDKDF (reference sequence). The CDR3 is CATSRDYQPQHF. The CDR3 nucleotides read TGTGCCACCAGCAGAGATTATCAGCCCCAGCATTTT.

The CDR3 loop reads CASSYANNEQFF. The DNA of the CDR3 is TGTGCCAGCAGTTACGCAAATAACGAGCAGTTCTTC. The V gene is TRBV6-5, the J gene TRBJ2-1; D uncertain. This CDR3 is built from 12 residues. CDR1 MNHEY and CDR2 SVGAGI come from the germline V gene. V was trimmed by 2 bases and J by 10 bases, leaving 9 bases between them.

The table lists this clone with a count of one. The CDR3 loop is CASSSSGTRGLEQYF. CDR3 DNA: TGTGCCAGCAGCTCCTCCGGGACTAGGGGTCTAGAGCAGTACTTC. This chain connects TRBV5-4 to TRBJ2-7, with 8 bases matching TRBD2. The CDR3 loop spans 15 amino acids. The V gene end was trimmed by 3 bases and the J gene end by 7 bases; junction bases not matched to a gene: 12. Germline V CDR1 and CDR2: SGHNT, YYREEE (reference sequence). Together with reference TRBV5-4 and TRBJ2-7, the CDR3 gives the full variable domain: ETGVTQSPTHLIKTRGQQVTLRCSSQSGHNTVSWYQQALGQGPQFIFQYYREEENGRGNFPPRFSGLQFPNYSSELNVNALELDDSALYLCASSSSGTRGLEQYFGPGTRLTVT.

The chain combines TRBV12-5 with TRBJ2-4; D unclear. The V gene's germline CDR1 is LGHNT and CDR2 FRNRAP. Trimming removed 3 bases from V and 5 bases from J, with 5 bases in between. The CDR3 runs to 12 residues. Here the CDR3 reads CASGLGENIQYF. The DNA for the CDR3 is TGTGCTAGTGGTTTAGGCGAAAACATTCAGTACTTC.

The chain links TRBV18 to TRBJ2-5; 7 bases map to TRBD1. The CDR3 length is 16 residues. Germline CDR1 is KGHSH and CDR2 is LQKENI. J lost 5 bases, V lost 6 bases, and 15 bases had no gene match. CDR3 protein: CASSQYETGRGETQYF. The CDR3 nucleotides are TGTGCCAGCTCCCAATACGAGACAGGGAGAGGGGAGACCCAGTACTTC.

This clone was picked up a small number of times. In DNA form, the CDR3 reads TGTGCCAGCAGCTTAACGAGCGGGAGGTACAATGAGCAGTTCTTC. Translation gives CASSLTSGRYNEQFF. V and J are TRBV7-8 and TRBJ2-1, with 9 bases aligning to TRBD2. The V gene end was trimmed by 2 bases and the J gene end by 4 bases; junction bases not matched to a gene: 3. In germline, CDR1 is SGHVS, CDR2 FQNEAQ. This CDR3 comprises 15 residues. Looking up the rest from reference TRBV7-8 and TRBJ2-1 gives the full variable domain: GAGVSQSPRYKVAKRGQDVALRCDPISGHVSLFWYQQALGQGPEFLTYFQNEAQLDKSGLPSDRFFAERPEGSVSTLKIQRTQQEDSAVYLCASSLTSGRYNEQFFGPGTRLTVL.

This clone is judged medium-sized. The rearrangement uses TRBV7-9 and TRBJ2-4; D possibly corresponds to TRBD2 (5 bases). Germline-derived CDR1 and CDR2 are SEHNR and FQNEAQ (reference sequence). The ends were cut back, 4 bases at V and 5 bases at J, with 15 bases in the middle. The CDR3 consists of 15 residues. CDR3 nucleotide sequence: TGTGCCAGCAGCTCCCCCGGGGTTCAACAAAACATTCAGTACTTC. Translated, it gives CASSSPGVQQNIQYF.

The chain couples TRBV6-6 to TRBJ2-3, with D perhaps matching TRBD1 or TRBD2 (5 bases each). CDR3 length: 16 amino acids. Between the trimmed V and J ends, which lost 0 bases and 2 bases, there was a span of 12 bases. Per germline, CDR1 MNHNY and CDR2 SVGAGI (reference sequence). CDR3 in DNA: TGTGCCAGCAGTTACTCCGGGGCATCTGACACAGATACGCAGTATTTT. Amino acid sequence: CASSYSGASDTDTQYF.

The genes are TRBV7-9 and TRBJ2-7; 12 nucleotides align to TRBD2. The CDR3 contains 15 residues. Germline V CDR1 and CDR2: SEHNR, FQNEAQ (reference sequence). J lost 4 bases, V lost 5 bases, and 6 bases had no gene match. Here the CDR3 DNA reads TGTGCCAGCAGCCCCCAGACTAGCGGGGGATACGAGCAGTACTTC. This sequence encodes CASSPQTSGGYEQYF.

This clone counts as medium-sized (0.01 to 0.1%). V usage is TRBV28 and J usage is TRBJ1-2, with 8 bases lining up with TRBD1. Trimming took 4 bases from V and 0 from J; bases not matched to a gene: 10. CDR1 is MDHEN and CDR2 is SYDVKM in the germline V gene. The CDR3 spans 17 residues. The CDR3: CASSSTSTGEANYGYTF. DNA of the CDR3: TGTGCCAGCAGTTCCACCTCGACAGGGGAAGCTAACTATGGCTACACCTTC.

The chain carries TRBV5-4 and TRBJ2-7; 12 nucleotides align to TRBD1. Germline lookup yields CDR1 SGHNT and CDR2 YYREEE (reference sequence). The CDR3 is made up of 15 amino acids. The trim removed 3 bases at V and 7 bases at J, leaving 8 bases unmatched. The CDR3 DNA is TGTGCCAGCAGCTCCCCCGGGACAGGGGGCCGGGAGCAGTACTTC. Residues: CASSSPGTGGREQYF.

The V gene is TRBV4-3, the J gene TRBJ2-1; 12 positions agree with TRBD2. Germline CDR1 is LGHNA and CDR2 is YSLEER. CDR3 size: 17 residues. With V trimmed by 0 bases and J by 10 bases, 10 bases remained unmatched. This chain's CDR3 is CASSQDRLAGGPQEQFF. CDR3 bases: TGCGCCAGCAGCCAAGATCGTCTAGCGGGAGGGCCCCAAGAGCAGTTCTTC.

V usage is TRBV4-3 and J usage is TRBJ2-7; perhaps D is TRBD1 or TRBD2 (5 bases each). The CDR3 has 16 residues. CDR1 and CDR2 from the germline V gene are LGHNA and YSLEER. V was trimmed by 0 bases and J by 3 bases, leaving 15 bases between them. The CDR3 DNA reads TGCGCCAGCAGCCAAGAAGAGGGACGAGATTACTACGAGCAGTACTTC. It encodes CASSQEEGRDYYEQYF.

By sample fraction, this clone is medium-sized (0.01 to 0.1%). The chain is built from TRBV19 and TRBJ2-7, with D unclear. Trimming took off 8 bases at V and 5 bases at J, with 13 bases between the two ends. The CDR3 sequence is 12 residues long. The germline gives CDR1 LNHDA, CDR2 SQIVND (reference sequence). The CDR3 here is CASGPMAHEQYF. The CDR3 DNA reads as TGTGCCAGTGGGCCGATGGCCCACGAGCAGTACTTC.

The chain links TRBV27 to TRBJ2-7; the D gene is possibly TRBD2 (6 bases). CDR1 is MNHEY and CDR2 is SMNVEV in the germline V gene (reference sequence). V lost 8 bases and J 5 bases, leaving 19 bases between the germline ends. The CDR3 totals 14 residues. The CDR3 bases are TGTGCCAGCGGGCCTTCGGGGGTTATACACGAGCAGTACTTC. This gives the protein CASGPSGVIHEQYF.

The CDR3 spells CASSSLEGTEGRGYTF. The CDR3 coding sequence is TGTGCCAGCAGTTCCCTTGAGGGGACAGAGGGTCGCGGCTACACCTTC. V gene TRBV28 combines with J gene TRBJ1-2; 7 bases are shared with TRBD1. Per the germline V gene, CDR1 is MDHEN and CDR2 is SYDVKM. This CDR3 contains 16 residues. With 4 bases clipped from V and 8 bases from J, the junction kept 16 bases outside the gene matches.

V is TRBV19 and J is TRBJ2-7; the D gene is possibly TRBD1 (8 bases). The CDR3 is made up of 16 amino acids. Germline CDR1 is LNHDA and CDR2 is SQIVND (reference sequence). Trimming pared 3 bases from V and 3 bases from J, leaving 18 bases between. CDR3 protein: CASSIQGAGEFYEQYF. CDR3 nucleotides: TGTGCCAGTAGTATCCAGGGGGCGGGAGAGTTCTACGAGCAGTACTTC.